A selection of T cell receptor beta chains follows, all from one sample in a study of blood T cell repertoires in COVID-19. The method was immunoSEQ multiplex PCR; TCRdb's version includes in-frame clones alone and lacks a portion of them. The sample has about 92,000 clones, around three quarters seen once. The sequencing sample was made of peripheral blood. The source of these receptors is a man between 45 and 60 years old who had recovered from COVID-19. Each CDR3 is given with its conserved first and last residue. The D gene is left open where the match is weak. The size field is filled for only some rows; it gives once, few, many or a size class.

J,size,D,V,DNA,CDR3
TRBJ2-4,.,.,TRBV1,TGCACCAGCAGCCAAGACGGAGCGGGAGCAAAAAACATTCAGTACTTC,CTSSQDGAGAKNIQYF
TRBJ2-2,.,.,TRBV6-4,TGTGCCAGCAGTGGACAGGCCACCGGGGAGCTGTTTTTT,CASSGQATGELFF
TRBJ1-2,.,.,TRBV7-2,TGTGCCAGCAGCCTTACCTCAGGGGATCGGGATGGCTACACCTTC,CASSLTSGDRDGYTF
TRBJ2-3,.,.,TRBV20-1,TGCAGTGCTAGTCGGTCTAGGGGGGGAATAGATACGCAGTATTTT,CSASRSRGGIDTQYF
TRBJ1-6,.,TRBD1,TRBV5-1,TGCGCCAGCAGCGGGGACAGGGTGAACTCACCCCTCCACTTT,CASSGDRVNSPLHF
TRBJ2-3,.,.,TRBV7-9,TGTGCCAGCCTCTCTCTCAGTGTCGCAGATACGCAGTATTTT,CASLSLSVADTQYF
TRBJ1-1,few,TRBD1,TRBV10-3,TGTGCCATCAGGAGGGACAGAGAAATGAACACTGAAGCTTTCTTT,CAIRRDREMNTEAFF
TRBJ2-3,.,.,TRBV4-1,TGCGCCAGCAGCCAAGATACAGGGGATACGCAGTATTTT,CASSQDTGDTQYF
TRBJ2-2,.,.,TRBV7-9,TGTGCCAGCAGCCCGGACACGAACACCGGGGAGCTGTTTTTT,CASSPDTNTGELFF
TRBJ2-1,.,TRBD2,TRBV28,TGTGCCAGCAGTCCCGGGGGGTCCTCTCGACGGGCTGACAATGAGCAGTTCTTC,CASSPGGSSRRADNEQFF
TRBJ1-2,.,.,TRBV19,TGTGCCAGTAGTATTTACGGTCTTGGCTACACCTTC,CASSIYGLGYTF
TRBJ2-3,once,TRBD2,TRBV14,TGTGCCAGCAGCCTACGCGGGGGGGGCACAGATACGCAGTATTTT,CASSLRGGGTDTQYF
TRBJ2-1,.,TRBD2,TRBV7-9,TGTGCCAGCAGCTTAGCAGCGGGGGATAACAATGAGCAGTTCTTC,CASSLAAGDNNEQFF
TRBJ2-3,.,.,TRBV10-2,TGCGCCAGCAGTGAGCGAGGCAGGGAAAGGACAGATACGCAGTATTTT,CASSERGRERTDTQYF
TRBJ2-1,.,TRBD2,TRBV5-1,TGCGCCAGCAGCTGGGGGAGGGCCCCGCAAGCTCATGAGCAGTTCTTC,CASSWGRAPQAHEQFF
TRBJ2-6,.,.,TRBV7-2,TGTGCCAGCAGTTCGGGACTCCAATTAGGATCCTCTGGGGCCAACGTCCTGACTTTC,CASSSGLQLGSSGANVLTF
TRBJ2-7,.,TRBD2,TRBV5-1,TGCGCCAGCAGCTTAACTAGCGGGAGCCTGGACGAGCAGTACTTC,CASSLTSGSLDEQYF
TRBJ2-7,.,TRBD1,TRBV2,TGTGCCAGCAGGGGACAGGCCTCCCACGAGCAGTACTTC,CASRGQASHEQYF
TRBJ2-5,once,.,TRBV18,TGTGCCAGCTCAACGGGAATTGAGGAGACCCAGTACTTC,CASSTGIEETQYF
TRBJ2-3,.,.,TRBV10-2,TGCGCCAGCAGTTGGCGGGGTCTAGATACGCAGTATTTT,CASSWRGLDTQYF
TRBJ2-2,.,.,TRBV4-1,TGCGCCAGCAGCCCCCAGGGCGTTTCCAACACCGGGGAGCTGTTTTTT,CASSPQGVSNTGELFF
TRBJ2-1,.,.,TRBV5-1,TGCGCCAGCAGCTATGGACAGCACAATGAGCAGTTCTTC,CASSYGQHNEQFF
TRBJ1-1,.,.,TRBV5-1,TGCGCCAGCAGCTTACAGGGTTACACTGAAGCTTTCTTT,CASSLQGYTEAFF